A selection of T cell receptor beta chains follows, all from one sample in a study of blood T cell repertoires in COVID-19. Sequencing was performed with immunoSEQ multiplex PCR; in TCRdb, only in-frame clones are kept and a portion is missing. Among 95,000 to 120,000 clones listed, roughly 88% were seen once. Sequencing was done on a sample of peripheral blood. The receptors shown here come from a human donor in a cohort sampled during active COVID-19. Both conserved end residues are part of each CDR3.

>TRBJ1-1|TRBV2|14
CASSAAVMNTEAFF
>TRBJ2-7|TRBV3-1/TRBV3-2|12
CASSQVVYEQYF
>TRBJ1-6|TRBV6-2/TRBV6-3|15
CASSYGQGYNSPLHF
>TRBJ2-3|TRBV29-1|15
CSVEWGVVSTDTQYF
>TRBJ2-7|TRBV7-9|18
CASSPPIRLAGNSYEQYF
>TRBJ2-7|TRBV6-5|15
CASSYGQGAAYEQYF
>TRBJ2-7|TRBV5-1|14
CASSLVLASYEQYF
>TRBJ2-1|TRBV7-2|15
CASRRPGQLNNEQFF
>TRBJ1-1|TRBV5-1|15
CASSPDSRLNTEAFF
>TRBJ2-3|TRBV5-6|15
CASSLANYRGDTQYF
>TRBJ2-3|TRBV13|16
CASSQRGGVYTDTQYF
>TRBJ2-7|TRBV18|17
CASSPPRTGRTTDEQYF
>TRBJ2-7|TRBV5-1|16
CASSPLLAGDYYEQYF